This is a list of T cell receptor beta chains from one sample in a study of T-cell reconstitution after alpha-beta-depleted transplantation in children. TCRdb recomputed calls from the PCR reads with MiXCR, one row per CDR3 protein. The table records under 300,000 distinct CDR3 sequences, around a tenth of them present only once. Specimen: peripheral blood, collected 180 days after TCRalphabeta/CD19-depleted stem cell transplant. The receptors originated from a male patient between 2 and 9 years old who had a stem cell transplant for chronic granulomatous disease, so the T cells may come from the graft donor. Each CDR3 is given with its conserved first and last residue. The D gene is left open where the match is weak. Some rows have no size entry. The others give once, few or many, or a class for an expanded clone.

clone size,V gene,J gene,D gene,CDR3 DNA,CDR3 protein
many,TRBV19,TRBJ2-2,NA,TGTGCCAGTAGCACCCTCACGAAGGCCGACACCGGGGAGCTGTTTTTT,CASSTLTKADTGELFF
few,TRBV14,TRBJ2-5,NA,TGTGCCAGCAGCCCACCTGCCAGGGGGGGAAGAGAGACCCAGTACTTC,CASSPPARGGRETQYF
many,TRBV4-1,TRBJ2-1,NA,TGCGCCAGCAGCCAAGACCCCCCGGGACGGACCTACAATGAGCAGTTCTTC,CASSQDPPGRTYNEQFF
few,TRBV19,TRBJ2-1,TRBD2,TGTGCCAGTAGTATAGATAAAGCGGGGGAGCAGTTCTTC,CASSIDKAGEQFF
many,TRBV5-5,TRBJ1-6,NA,TGTGCCAGCAGCCCAAGACAAGGGGCCCTCCACTTT,CASSPRQGALHF
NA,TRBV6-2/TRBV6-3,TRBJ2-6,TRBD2,TGTGCCAGCACCATTCGGGTACAGGGACTAGCGGGGCCCCACTCTGGGGCCAACGTCCTGACTTTC,CASTIRVQGLAGPHSGANVLTF
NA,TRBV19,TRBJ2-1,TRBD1,TGTGCCAGTAGTATACAGGGGGATGAGCAGTTCTTC,CASSIQGDEQFF
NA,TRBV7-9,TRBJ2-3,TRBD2,TGTGCCAGCAGCTTAGGGGTAGCGGGGCAGGGTGATACGCAGTATTTT,CASSLGVAGQGDTQYF
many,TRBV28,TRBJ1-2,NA,TGTGCCAGCAGAGTAAGGGGTGAATTGACCCGCTACACCTTC,CASRVRGELTRYTF
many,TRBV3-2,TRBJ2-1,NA,TGTGCCTCCTGCCAAGATGTGAGGCGGGGGCAGTACAATGAGCAGTTCTTC,CASCQDVRRGQYNEQFF
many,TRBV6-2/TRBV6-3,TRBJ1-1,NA,TGTGCCAGCAGTTTCCGGGGCATATTAAACACTGAAGCTTTCTTT,CASSFRGILNTEAFF
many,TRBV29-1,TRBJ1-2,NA,TGCAGCGTCGAACCACATGGCTACACCTTC,CSVEPHGYTF
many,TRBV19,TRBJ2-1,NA,TGTGCCAGTAGTATAAGGGCCGGTCCAACCGACAATGAGCAGTTCTTC,CASSIRAGPTDNEQFF
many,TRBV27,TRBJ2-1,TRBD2,TGTGCCAGCAGTTATAGCGGGATCTACAATGAGCAGTTCTTC,CASSYSGIYNEQFF
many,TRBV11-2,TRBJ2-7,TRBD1,TGTGCCAGCAGCATCTACAGGGGGCATTACGAGCAGTACTTC,CASSIYRGHYEQYF
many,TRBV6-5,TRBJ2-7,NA,TGTGCCAGCAGTCCCGGTCACGGGGAGCAGTACTTC,CASSPGHGEQYF
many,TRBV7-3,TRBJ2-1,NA,TGTGCCAGCAGCTTAGGGGGACTCGAAAATGAGCAGTTCTTC,CASSLGGLENEQFF
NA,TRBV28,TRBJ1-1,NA,TGTGCCAGCAGTGAGACAGTTTTCGTTGGCACTGAAGCTTTCTTT,CASSETVFVGTEAFF
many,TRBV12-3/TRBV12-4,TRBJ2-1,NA,TGTGCCAGCAGTTTTGGAGTAAATGAGCAGTTCTTC,CASSFGVNEQFF
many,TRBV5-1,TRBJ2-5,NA,TGCGCCAGCACCGGGGCCCAAGAGACCCAGTACTTC,CASTGAQETQYF
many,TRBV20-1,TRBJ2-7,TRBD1,TGCAGTGCTAGAGTGACAGGGGGCAGGAACGAGCAGTACTTC,CSARVTGGRNEQYF
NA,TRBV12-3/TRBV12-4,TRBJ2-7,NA,TGTGCCAGCAGCCGGGACCGGAGGGCCGAGCAGTACTTC,CASSRDRRAEQYF
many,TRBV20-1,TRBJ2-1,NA,TGCAGTGCTAGCGGGGGGCCCTCCTACAATGAGCAGTTCTTC,CSASGGPSYNEQFF
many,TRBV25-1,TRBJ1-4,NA,TGTGCCAGCAGTGAATCCCCGGATGAAAAACTGTTTTTT,CASSESPDEKLFF
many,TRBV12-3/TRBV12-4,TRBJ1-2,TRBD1,TGTGCCAGCAGTTTGGTGCGGACAGGCTATGGCTACACCTTC,CASSLVRTGYGYTF
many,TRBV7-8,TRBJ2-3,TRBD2,TGTGCCAGCAGCTTAGTCTCCGGGGGGATGAATACGCAGTATTTT,CASSLVSGGMNTQYF
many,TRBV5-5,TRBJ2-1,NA,TGTGCCAGCAGCTTGGCCCCCAATGAGCAGTTCTTC,CASSLAPNEQFF
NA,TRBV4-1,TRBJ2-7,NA,TGCGTCAGCAGCCAAGATCAATGGCGTTTCCCCTACGAGCAGTACTTC,CVSSQDQWRFPYEQYF